By sample share, the clone carrying this T cell receptor (beta chain) is medium-sized. What it binds is unknown. The CDR3 sequence is 12 residues long. V was shortened by 2 bases and J by 3 bases, with 5 bases between the two germline ends. Germline V gene sequence: CDR1 LGHDT, CDR2 YNNKEL (reference sequence). Purified naive CD4+ T cells were depleted of CD25+ Tregs. Full-length variable regions came from constant-region reverse primers plus semi-nested Nested Universal Primer A PCR. Each CDR3 protein gets one entry after TCRdb re-called the 5' RACE reads with MiXCR. The table has 20,000 to 25,000 distinct CDR3 sequences, approximately 28% seen once. Findings and limits, study-wide: Tumor Tregs overlapped most with tumor, then blood, naive CD4+ cells.

The chain joins TRBV3-1 to TRBJ2-7; D remains unclear. The TCR sequence derives from a female donor with breast cancer. Sequenced input: tumor-infiltrating naive CD4+ T cells sorted from the breast tumor. Described subset: naive CD4+ T cells, CD4+CD45RA+CD25-. The CDR3 DNA sequence: TGTGCCAGCAGCCAAAGTGTCTACGAGCAGTACTTC. Translated, it gives CASSQSVYEQYF.